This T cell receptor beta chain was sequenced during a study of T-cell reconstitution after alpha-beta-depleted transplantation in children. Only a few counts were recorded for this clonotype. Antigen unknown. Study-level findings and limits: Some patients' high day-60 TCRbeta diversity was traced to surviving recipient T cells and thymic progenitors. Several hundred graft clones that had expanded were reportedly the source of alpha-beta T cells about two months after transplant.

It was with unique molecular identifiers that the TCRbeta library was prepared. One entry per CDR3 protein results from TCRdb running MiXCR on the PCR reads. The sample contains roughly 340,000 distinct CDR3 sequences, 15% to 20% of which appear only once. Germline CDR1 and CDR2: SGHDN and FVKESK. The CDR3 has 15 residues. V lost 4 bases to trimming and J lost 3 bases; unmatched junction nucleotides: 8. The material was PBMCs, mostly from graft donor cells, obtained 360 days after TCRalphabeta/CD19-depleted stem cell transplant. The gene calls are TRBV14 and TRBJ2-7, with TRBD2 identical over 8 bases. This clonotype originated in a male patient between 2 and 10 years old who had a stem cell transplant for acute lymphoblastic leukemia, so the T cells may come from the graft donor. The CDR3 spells CASSPGRGWRYEQYF. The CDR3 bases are TGTGCCAGCAGCCCCGGGAGGGGGTGGCGCTACGAGCAGTACTTC.